The rows below give T cell receptor beta chains drawn from one sample of a study of T cell responses to AZD1222 COVID-19 vaccine. Data came from immunoSEQ multiplex PCR; TCRdb stores just in-frame clones and leaves some out. The sample records more than 150,000 clones, 92% being singletons. The source material was peripheral blood, sampled 28 days after the second AZD1222 dose. The receptors were sampled from an adult who received the AZD1222 COVID-19 vaccine. Both conserved end residues are part of each CDR3. The order of the fields is J gene, clone size, V gene, D gene, CDR3 DNA, CDR3 protein. The D gene is left open where the match is weak. Clone size appears in some rows only: once, few, many, or a class for an expanded clone.

j_call: TRBJ1-4
clone_size: NA
v_call: TRBV6-5
d_call: TRBD1
cdr3_nt: TGTGCCAGCAGTTCGACAGGGGCTAATGAAAAACTGTTTTTT
cdr3_aa: CASSSTGANEKLFF

j_call: TRBJ1-1
clone_size: once
v_call: TRBV5-1
d_call: NA
cdr3_nt: TGCGCCAGCAGCTTGGCCGGGGTCCCGAACACTGAAGCTTTCTTT
cdr3_aa: CASSLAGVPNTEAFF

j_call: TRBJ2-1
clone_size: NA
v_call: TRBV3-1/TRBV3-2
d_call: TRBD2
cdr3_nt: TGTGCCAGCAGCCTTAGCGGGGGGAGTGCGAATGAGCAGTTCTTC
cdr3_aa: CASSLSGGSANEQFF

j_call: TRBJ2-1
clone_size: NA
v_call: TRBV6-5
d_call: NA
cdr3_nt: TGTGCCAGCATGCTAGGGAAGTACAATGAGCAGTTCTTC
cdr3_aa: CASMLGKYNEQFF

j_call: TRBJ1-1
clone_size: once
v_call: TRBV3-1/TRBV3-2
d_call: NA
cdr3_nt: TGTGCCAGCAAAGAGGGGGTTGAAGCTTTCTTT
cdr3_aa: CASKEGVEAFF

j_call: TRBJ2-6
clone_size: NA
v_call: TRBV25-1
d_call: NA
cdr3_nt: TGTGCCAGCAGTGAATGGGGCTACAAATCTGGGGCCAACGTCCTGACTTTC
cdr3_aa: CASSEWGYKSGANVLTF

j_call: TRBJ1-5
clone_size: NA
v_call: TRBV7-5
d_call: NA
cdr3_nt: TGTGCCAGAAGCCGGTACTCCGGACAGTCCAATAGCAATCAGCCCCAGCATTTT
cdr3_aa: CARSRYSGQSNSNQPQHF

j_call: TRBJ1-5
clone_size: once
v_call: TRBV7-2
d_call: NA
cdr3_nt: TGTGCCAGCAGCCCCGTAAGGGACGTGCATCAGCCCCAGCATTTT
cdr3_aa: CASSPVRDVHQPQHF

j_call: TRBJ2-7
clone_size: once
v_call: TRBV7-2
d_call: NA
cdr3_nt: TGTGCCAGCAGCCCTGGCCCCGCCAGAGCGCCACACTACGAGCAGTACTTC
cdr3_aa: CASSPGPARAPHYEQYF

j_call: TRBJ2-1
clone_size: NA
v_call: TRBV29-1
d_call: TRBD1
cdr3_nt: TGCAGCGTTGGAGGGACAGAGAATGAGCAGTTCTTC
cdr3_aa: CSVGGTENEQFF

j_call: TRBJ1-2
clone_size: NA
v_call: TRBV20-1
d_call: NA
cdr3_nt: TGCAGTGCTAGGTTAAACTATGGCTACACCTTC
cdr3_aa: CSARLNYGYTF

j_call: TRBJ1-5
clone_size: once
v_call: TRBV19
d_call: TRBD1
cdr3_nt: TGTGCCAGTAGTAAGACAGGGACGGGCCAGCCCCAGCATTTT
cdr3_aa: CASSKTGTGQPQHF

j_call: TRBJ1-6
clone_size: NA
v_call: TRBV18
d_call: NA
cdr3_nt: TGTGCCAGCTCACCCAGCAGGGCAGAGAATTCACCCCTCCACTTT
cdr3_aa: CASSPSRAENSPLHF

j_call: TRBJ2-7
clone_size: NA
v_call: TRBV10-2
d_call: NA
cdr3_nt: TGCGCCAGCAGTGAGAGGAGCGAGCAGTACTTC
cdr3_aa: CASSERSEQYF

j_call: TRBJ1-1
clone_size: NA
v_call: TRBV3-1/TRBV3-2
d_call: NA
cdr3_nt: TGTGCCAGCAGCCAACCGCGACTCACGGACACTGAAGCTTTCTTT
cdr3_aa: CASSQPRLTDTEAFF

j_call: TRBJ1-2
clone_size: few
v_call: TRBV14
d_call: NA
cdr3_nt: TGTGCCAGCAGCCAATTTACCGGTCCTACCGATGGCTACACCTTC
cdr3_aa: CASSQFTGPTDGYTF

j_call: TRBJ2-7
clone_size: NA
v_call: TRBV30
d_call: NA
cdr3_nt: TGTGCCTGGAGTAATCAGGGAAGGCAGTACTTC
cdr3_aa: CAWSNQGRQYF

j_call: TRBJ1-5
clone_size: NA
v_call: TRBV30
d_call: NA
cdr3_nt: TGTGCCTGGAGTGTTCAGGGCAATCAGCCCCAGCATTTT
cdr3_aa: CAWSVQGNQPQHF

j_call: TRBJ2-5
clone_size: NA
v_call: TRBV5-1
d_call: TRBD2
cdr3_nt: TGCGCCAGCAGCTTGGGTTCTAGCGGGGGATCCGAGACCCAGTACTTC
cdr3_aa: CASSLGSSGGSETQYF

j_call: TRBJ1-1
clone_size: once
v_call: TRBV5-1
d_call: NA
cdr3_nt: TGCGCCAGCAGCTTGTGGGGGGTGACTGAAGCTTTCTTT
cdr3_aa: CASSLWGVTEAFF

j_call: TRBJ1-5
clone_size: NA
v_call: TRBV19
d_call: TRBD1
cdr3_nt: TGTGCCAGTTGGGACAGGGGGCGCGGGGGCAATCAGCCCCAGCATTTT
cdr3_aa: CASWDRGRGGNQPQHF

j_call: TRBJ1-5
clone_size: NA
v_call: TRBV2
d_call: NA
cdr3_nt: TGTGCCAGCAGCCGGGGGAATCAGCCCCAGCATTTT
cdr3_aa: CASSRGNQPQHF